Presented here are 30 T cell receptor beta chains from one specimen sequenced in a study of neoadjuvant anti-PD-1 for oral cavity cancer (dated by TCRdb to about 2021). The sample's time point label, in plain terms: before neoadjuvant nivolumab. Libraries were prepared through the immunoSEQ multiplex PCR assay. What TCRdb holds here is the immuneACCESS table cut down to in-frame rearrangements. Part of the clones is not present; checked against another copy, under half of the missing clones reflect an unresolved V gene, and the others are unexplained. The sample records 5,500 to 8,500 clones, around 48% of which are singletons. The ten largest clones take up roughly 30% of the sample. The source material was tumor tissue, sampled before nivolumab (anti-PD-1) treatment. Receptor source: a person aged 40 to 85 with oral cavity squamous cell carcinoma.

The rearrangement uses TRBV7-8 and TRBJ1-1, with D hard to call. This CDR3 region has 16 residues. With 1 base removed from V and 6 bases from J, the gap between germline ends came to 18 bases. The V gene's germline CDR1 is SGHVS and CDR2 FQNEAQ. CDR3 nucleotides: TGTGCCAGCAGCTTAGGAGTGAGAGGCTCCCCCGCTGAAGCTTTCTTT. Translation gives CASSLGVRGSPAEAFF.

The V gene is TRBV30, the J gene TRBJ1-6, with D perhaps TRBD1 (6 bases). Germline lookup yields CDR1 GTSNPN and CDR2 SVGIG (reference sequence). This CDR3 spans 16 amino acids. Between the trimmed V and J ends, which lost 2 bases and 7 bases, there was a span of 18 bases. The CDR3 loop is CAWSMRTGTLNSPLHF. CDR3 coding DNA: TGTGCCTGGAGTATGAGGACCGGGACACTAAATTCACCCCTCCACTTT.

The rearrangement links TRBV6-6 to TRBJ1-3, with a tentative D call TRBD1 (5 bases). Trimming left V 1 base short and J 6 bases short, with 7 bases between. Looked up from germline, CDR1 is MNHNY and CDR2 is SVGAGI (reference sequence). The CDR3 runs 13 residues. The CDR3 here is CASSYWDQNTIYF. DNA of the CDR3: TGTGCCAGCAGTTACTGGGACCAAAACACCATATATTTT.

This chain links TRBV29-1 with TRBJ1-2; 7 nucleotides match TRBD1. The V gene's germline CDR1 is SQVTM and CDR2 ANQGSEA. This CDR3 contains 13 residues. V was pared by 6 bases and J by 6 bases, with 10 bases of the junction left unmatched. CDR3 DNA: TGCAGCGTCCCCAAACAGGGGACCGATGGCTACACCTTC. As protein: CSVPKQGTDGYTF.

The chain's CDR3 is CASRAGQGFGEQYF. CDR3 in DNA: TGTGCCAGCCGCGCGGGGCAGGGGTTCGGCGAGCAGTACTTC. The chain carries TRBV2 and TRBJ2-7; D assignment may be TRBD1 or TRBD2 (6 bases each). In germline, CDR1 is SNHLY, CDR2 FYNNEI. The CDR3 is 14 residues long. V lost 8 bases and J 6 bases, leaving 20 bases between the germline ends.

V is TRBV7-2 and J is TRBJ1-2; maybe TRBD1 (5 bases). The CDR3 consists of 13 residues. V was shortened by 1 base and J by 4 bases, with 7 bases between the two germline ends. Germline CDR1 SGHTA, CDR2 FQGNSA. CDR3 sequence (DNA): TGTGCCAGCAGCTTAGGACAGAGCTATGGCTACACCTTC. Translating it yields CASSLGQSYGYTF.

This clone has only a few counts. The chain uses TRBV7-9 and TRBJ2-3; D call uncertain. V lost 6 bases to trimming and J lost 0 bases, with 10 bases between them. This CDR3 spans 14 amino acids. Germline loops: CDR1 SEHNR, CDR2 FQNEAQ (reference sequence). The CDR3 sequence: CASRNSYSTDTQYF. The CDR3 region has the DNA TGTGCCAGCAGGAACTCTTACAGCACAGATACGCAGTATTTT.

This clone was found a few times. J is TRBJ2-2 and V is TRBV4-2; D possibly corresponds to TRBD2 (5 bases). CDR1 and CDR2 (germline): LGHNA, YNFKEQ. With 4 bases removed from V and 3 bases from J, the gap between germline ends came to 9 bases. The CDR3 totals 14 residues. The CDR3 region has the DNA TGTGCCAGCAGCCGGGCCGGGGACACCGGGGAGCTGTTTTTT. Protein sequence: CASSRAGDTGELFF.

The chain has TRBV7-3 and TRBJ1-2; TRBD1 might be the D (5 bases). Germline V lookup: CDR1 SGHTA, CDR2 FQGTGA. The CDR3 length is 17 residues. V lost 5 bases, J lost 0 bases, and 19 bases lay in between. CDR3 loop: CASSLRRDGPSNYGYTF. The CDR3 DNA reads TGTGCCAGCAGCCTTAGAAGGGACGGCCCTTCTAACTATGGCTACACCTTC.

This chain connects TRBV2 to TRBJ2-5; 8 positions agree with TRBD1. The CDR3 is made up of 15 amino acids. V shed 6 bases, J shed 5 bases, and the junction held 11 bases outside the gene matches. Germline CDR1 is SNHLY and CDR2 is FYNNEI. CDR3 residues: CASSPDRGRRETQYF. CDR3 DNA: TGTGCCAGCAGCCCCGACAGGGGAAGGCGGGAGACCCAGTACTTC.

The J gene is TRBJ1-6, the V gene TRBV27; TRBD1 matches at 9 bases. V lost 5 bases, J lost 2 bases, and 4 bases stayed unmatched. CDR3 length: 16 amino acids. In germline, CDR1 is MNHEY, CDR2 SMNVEV (reference sequence). The CDR3 region has the DNA TGTGCCAGCAGTCCGGACAGGGGAGCCTATAATTCACCCCTCCACTTT. Translating gives CASSPDRGAYNSPLHF.

This clone occurred a few times. The chain links TRBV2 to TRBJ1-5; D unresolved. V was clipped by 2 bases and J by 4 bases, with 9 bases between them. Germline values: CDR1 SNHLY, CDR2 FYNNEI. The CDR3 extends over 14 amino acids. The chain's CDR3 is CASSEINRNQPQHF. CDR3 nucleotides: TGTGCCAGCAGTGAAATCAACAGAAATCAGCCCCAGCATTTT.

The gene calls are TRBV9 and TRBJ2-2, with 7 bases fitting TRBD2. There are 16 residues in the CDR3. Trimming at V came to 5 bases and at J to 4 bases, leaving 11 bases not matched to a gene. Per germline, CDR1 SGDLS and CDR2 YYNGEE. CDR3 amino acids: CASSAPGSGGTGELFF. CDR3 DNA: TGTGCCAGCAGTGCCCCCGGGTCGGGGGGCACCGGGGAGCTGTTTTTT.

About this clone itself: Mismatch with germline at one junction end may stem from a read error. This chain links TRBV4-2 with TRBJ1-5, with TRBD1 identical over 7 bases. This CDR3 has 15 residues. Germline assignment: CDR1 LGHNA and CDR2 YNFKEQ. CDR3 region: CASSRGTALKLGPAF. CDR3 in DNA: TGTGCCAGCAGCCGAGGGACAGCGCTGAAACTGGGCCCAGCATTT.

This sequence joins TRBV5-5 and TRBJ2-2, with 9 nucleotides matching TRBD1. Germline assignment: CDR1 SGHKS and CDR2 YYEKEE (reference sequence). This CDR3 is built from 16 residues. With 0 bases clipped from V and 6 bases from J, the junction kept 6 bases outside the gene matches. The CDR3 loop reads CASSLVGGQGPGELFF. The CDR3, as DNA: TGTGCCAGCAGCTTGGTAGGGGGACAGGGCCCCGGGGAGCTGTTTTTT.

This clone was picked up a small number of times. The V and J genes are TRBV29-1 and TRBJ2-3; unclear D gene. V lost 4 bases, J lost 0 bases, and 8 bases lay in between. This CDR3 comprises 13 residues. The germline CDR1 and CDR2 sequences are SQVTM and ANQGSEA. The CDR3 is CSVVADSTDTQYF. In DNA form, the CDR3 reads TGCAGCGTTGTGGCAGATAGCACAGATACGCAGTATTTT.

Comment on this clone: Germline and junction disagree at one end, which may indicate a read error. V gene TRBV5-4 combines with J gene TRBJ1-1; D uncertain. Germline CDR1 is SGHNT and CDR2 is YYREEE (reference sequence). This CDR3 is 14 amino acids long. The CDR3 is CASSQDRGGTEAFF. DNA for the CDR3: TGCGCCAGCAGCCAAGATCGGGGAGGAACTGAAGCTTTCTTT.

CDR3 in amino acids: CASSETPLRSRQYF. Here the CDR3 DNA reads TGTGCCAGCAGTGAAACCCCCCTCCGTAGCCGCCAGTACTTC. The chain combines TRBV25-1 with TRBJ2-5; D remains unclear. CDR1 and CDR2 (germline): MGHDK, SYGVNS. The CDR3 runs 14 residues. V was pared by 2 bases and J by 10 bases, with 17 bases between.

This clone was counted between two and nine times. The J gene is TRBJ1-1, the V gene TRBV6-5; TRBD1 matches at 7 bases. The CDR3 covers 15 residues. CDR1 is MNHEY and CDR2 is SVGAGI in the germline V gene. Trimming removed 1 base from V and 2 bases from J; junction bases left unmatched: 4. The CDR3 DNA follows: TGTGCCAGCAGTTACTGGGCAGGGGGAAACACTGAAGCTTTCTTT. It translates to CASSYWAGGNTEAFF.

This clone turned up a few times. The rearrangement links TRBV7-9 to TRBJ1-1; D is uncertain. The CDR3 sequence is 13 residues long. V shed 1 base and J shed 0 bases, with 3 bases lying between them. The V gene's germline CDR1 is SEHNR and CDR2 FQNEAQ (reference sequence). The CDR3 DNA follows: TGTGCCAGCAGCTTAGAAGTGAACACTGAAGCTTTCTTT. Translation: CASSLEVNTEAFF.

The chain uses TRBV4-3 and TRBJ2-2; D is perhaps TRBD1 or TRBD2 (6 bases each). Germline V gene lookup returns CDR1 LGHNA and CDR2 YSLEER. CDR3 length: 16 residues. Trimming left V 0 bases short and J 4 bases short, with 12 bases between. The chain's CDR3 is CASSQERGASTGELFF. The CDR3 coding sequence is TGCGCCAGCAGCCAAGAGAGGGGGGCGAGCACCGGGGAGCTGTTTTTT.

This clone was found once. The rearrangement joins TRBV27 to TRBJ1-2, with D perhaps matching TRBD1 (6 bases). Germline V gives CDR1 MNHEY, CDR2 SMNVEV (reference sequence). The CDR3 runs to 13 residues. V shed 4 bases and J shed 5 bases, with 11 bases lying between them. The CDR3 loop is CASSSRGLYGYTF. The CDR3 nucleotides are TGTGCCAGCAGTTCAAGGGGGTTATATGGCTACACCTTC.

The chain carries TRBV6-5 and TRBJ1-2, with 9 bases lining up with TRBD1. Germline CDR1 is MNHEY and CDR2 is SVGAGI. CDR3 length: 14 amino acids. Trimming cost V 6 bases and J 4 bases; bases outside gene matches: 6. CDR3 DNA sequence: TGTGCCAGCAGCCCGACAGGGGGGATCTATGGCTACACCTTC. As protein: CASSPTGGIYGYTF.

This clone showed up just once. The chain recombines TRBV10-3 with TRBJ2-3, with 12 bases lining up with TRBD1. The V and J ends lost 0 bases and 6 bases, in that order; junction bases with no gene match: 4. The germline V gene encodes CDR1 ENHRY and CDR2 SYGVKD. CDR3 length equals 16 residues. The CDR3 loop reads CAISESTGQGADTQYF. CDR3 nucleotide sequence: TGTGCCATCAGTGAGTCAACGGGACAGGGGGCTGATACGCAGTATTTT.

The gene calls are TRBV10-3 and TRBJ2-1; 13 bases are a match to TRBD2. This CDR3 region has 14 residues. J was trimmed by 8 bases and V by 4 bases; bases with no gene match: 2. In germline, CDR1 is ENHRY, CDR2 SYGVKD. CDR3 loop: CAISGLAGGDEQFF. In DNA, the CDR3 is TGTGCCATCAGTGGACTAGCGGGGGGAGATGAGCAGTTCTTC.

The chain couples TRBV10-2 to TRBJ2-7; maybe TRBD2 (6 bases). Germline lookup yields CDR1 WSHSY and CDR2 SAAADI. The ends were cut back, 2 bases at V and 2 bases at J, with 10 bases in the middle. There are 14 residues in the CDR3. The chain's CDR3 is CASSEGGTPYEQYF. CDR3 in DNA: TGCGCCAGCAGTGAGGGCGGGACCCCCTACGAGCAGTACTTC.

This clone turned up a few times. J is TRBJ1-6 and V is TRBV6-1, with D possibly matching TRBD1 (6 bases). Germline assignment: CDR1 MNHNS and CDR2 SASEGT. Trimming removed 2 bases from V and 7 bases from J, with 15 bases in between. The CDR3 contains 16 residues. The CDR3 reads CASSEIGGGLNSPLHF. Here the CDR3 DNA reads TGTGCCAGCAGTGAAATCGGGGGGGGGCTCAATTCACCCCTCCACTTT.

This clone was seen a handful of times. V is TRBV7-8 and J is TRBJ1-2, with D uncertain. The germline V gene has CDR1 SGHVS and CDR2 FQNEAQ. V was shortened by 5 bases and J by 5 bases, with 15 bases between the two germline ends. The CDR3 runs to 14 residues. The DNA for the CDR3 is TGTGCCAGCAGCCTGCGGACGGAAGGTTATGGCTACACCTTC. Amino acids: CASSLRTEGYGYTF. Looking up the rest from reference TRBV7-8 and TRBJ1-2 gives the full variable domain: GAGVSQSPRYKVAKRGQDVALRCDPISGHVSLFWYQQALGQGPEFLTYFQNEAQLDKSGLPSDRFFAERPEGSVSTLKIQRTQQEDSAVYLCASSLRTEGYGYTFGSGTRLTVV.

This clone showed up just a few times. This CDR3 is CASSLVAGSYTEAFF. The DNA of the CDR3 is TGTGCCAGCAGCTTAGTTGCGGGGTCGTACACTGAAGCTTTCTTT. This chain connects TRBV7-2 to TRBJ1-1; D gene uncertain. Germline loops: CDR1 SGHTA, CDR2 FQGNSA. V was shortened by 1 base and J by 3 bases, with 12 bases between the two germline ends. The CDR3 is 15 amino acids.

The CDR3 DNA is TGTGCTAGTGCAAGGCCCATCGGAGGGGCGAACACCGGGGAGCTGTTTTTT. This encodes CASARPIGGANTGELFF. V and J are TRBV12-5 and TRBJ2-2; possible D gene TRBD2, 6 bases. Trimming took 7 bases from V and 0 from J, leaving 18 bases between them. There are 17 residues in the CDR3. Germline CDR1 is LGHNT and CDR2 is FRNRAP.